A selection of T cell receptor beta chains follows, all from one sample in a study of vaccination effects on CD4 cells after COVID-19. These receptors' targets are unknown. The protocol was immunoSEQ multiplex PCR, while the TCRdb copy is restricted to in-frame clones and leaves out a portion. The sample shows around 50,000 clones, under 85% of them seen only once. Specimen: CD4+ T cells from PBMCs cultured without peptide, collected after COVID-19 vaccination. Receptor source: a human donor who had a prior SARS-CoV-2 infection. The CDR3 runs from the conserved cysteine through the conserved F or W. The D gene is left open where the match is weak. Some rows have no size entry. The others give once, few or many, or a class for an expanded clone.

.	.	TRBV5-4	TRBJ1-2	TGTGCCAGCAGCTTGATAACGGGAAACTATGGCTACACCTTC	CASSLITGNYGYTF
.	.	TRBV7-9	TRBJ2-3	TGTGCCAGCAACCCCCTTTTTGGTAGCTCCCCAGATACGCAGTATTTT	CASNPLFGSSPDTQYF
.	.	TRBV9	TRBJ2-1	TGTGCCAGCAGCGTACGAGGGTCGAGCGATGAGCAGTTCTTC	CASSVRGSSDEQFF
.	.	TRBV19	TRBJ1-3	TGTGCCAGTAGTAACAACAGGGAGAGAAGAGGGGAGAACACCATATATTTT	CASSNNRERRGENTIYF
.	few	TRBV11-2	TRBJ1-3	TGTGCCAGCAGCTTGACAGGCTTCTCTGGAAACACCATATATTTT	CASSLTGFSGNTIYF
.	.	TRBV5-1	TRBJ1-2	TGCGCCAGCAGCTTGGGGCAGGGTAACTATGGCTACACCTTC	CASSLGQGNYGYTF
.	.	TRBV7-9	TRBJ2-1	TGTGCCAGCAGCTTAGAGGGAATCTCCTACAATGAGCAGTTCTTC	CASSLEGISYNEQFF
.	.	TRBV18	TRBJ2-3	TGTGCCAGCTCACCTCCGGGACCACATCTAATGAGCACGCAGTATTTT	CASSPPGPHLMSTQYF
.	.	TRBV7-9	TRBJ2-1	TGTGCCAGCAGCTCAAGGGACTTCCGCCGAGGCTCCTACAATGAGCAGTTCTTC	CASSSRDFRRGSYNEQFF
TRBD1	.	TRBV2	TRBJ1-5	TGTGCCAGCAGAGAAAACTCCGGGACAGTTAATCAGCCCCAGCATTTT	CASRENSGTVNQPQHF
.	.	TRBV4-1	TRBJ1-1	TGCGCCAGCAGCCAAGTACTGATGAACACTGAAGCTTTCTTT	CASSQVLMNTEAFF
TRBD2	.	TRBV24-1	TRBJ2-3	TGTGCCACCAGCGCAGGCGGGGGGCAAAGCACAGATACGCAGTATTTT	CATSAGGGQSTDTQYF
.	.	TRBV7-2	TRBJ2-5	TGTGCCAGCAGCTTAGCGCTGGTGGAAGAGACCCAGTACTTC	CASSLALVEETQYF
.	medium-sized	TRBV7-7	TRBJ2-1	TGTGCTAGCAGCCCGGACAGATACAATGAGCAGTTCTTC	CASSPDRYNEQFF
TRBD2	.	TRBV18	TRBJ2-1	TGTGCCAGCTCACCACCGGGCCCGGGGGGATATGAGCAGTTCTTC	CASSPPGPGGYEQFF
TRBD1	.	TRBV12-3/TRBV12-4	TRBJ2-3	TGTGCCAGCTTGAGGGGGCTTTTGGATACGCAGTATTTT	CASLRGLLDTQYF
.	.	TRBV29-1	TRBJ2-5	TGCAGCGTCCACGGGGAAGAGACCCAGTACTTC	CSVHGEETQYF
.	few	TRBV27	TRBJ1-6	TGTGCCAGCAGTTTACAACAGGGTTCCGGATCACCCCTCCACTTT	CASSLQQGSGSPLHF
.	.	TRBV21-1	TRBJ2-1	TGTGCCAGCAGCGAGGACCGCATAGCGGGAGGGGAACCACCTAGCTCCTACAATGAGCAGTTCTTC	CASSEDRIAGGEPPSSYNEQFF
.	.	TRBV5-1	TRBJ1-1	TGCGCCAGCAGCTGGGGGACTGGCGGGGCTGAAGCTTTCTTT	CASSWGTGGAEAFF
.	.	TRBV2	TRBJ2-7	TGTGCCAGCTCAAGGGACCTGCCCTACGAGCAGTACTTC	CASSRDLPYEQYF
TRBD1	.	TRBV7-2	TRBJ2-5	TGTGCCAGCAGCTCGGACAGGGTTTTGGAGACCCAGTACTTC	CASSSDRVLETQYF
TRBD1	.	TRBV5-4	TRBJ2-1	TGTGCCAGCGGGGGACAGACCTACAATGAGCAGTTCTTC	CASGGQTYNEQFF
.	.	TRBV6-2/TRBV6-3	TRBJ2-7	TGTGCCAGCAGTTATTGGGACCGAGACTACGAGCAGTACTTC	CASSYWDRDYEQYF
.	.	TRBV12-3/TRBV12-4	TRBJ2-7	TGTGCCAGCACTCCCGGGGGCCGGTACGAGCAGTACTTC	CASTPGGRYEQYF
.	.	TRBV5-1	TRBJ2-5	TGCGCCAGCAGCTTCGAGAGGGGGTCAGAGACCCAGTACTTC	CASSFERGSETQYF